These T cell receptor beta chains were read from a single sample in a study of spatial heterogeneity in lung cancer. From the 5' RACE reads, TCRdb called clonotypes with MiXCR, one entry per CDR3 protein. The data contain some 37,000 distinct CDR3 sequences, less than 5.5% of them singletons. The sample here was PBMCs, taken at surgery. The receptors here all came from a female donor with early-stage non-small cell lung cancer. The CDR3 runs from the conserved cysteine through the conserved F or W. Each record gives: clone size, D gene, J gene, V gene, CDR3 protein, CDR3 DNA. The D gene is left open where the match is weak. The size entry is marked missing in some rows and otherwise reads once, few, many or a size class.

clone_size: many
d_call: TRBD1
j_call: TRBJ1-1
v_call: TRBV18
cdr3_aa: CASSFGTGGNTEAFF
cdr3_nt: TGTGCCAGCTCATTCGGGACAGGAGGGAACACTGAAGCTTTCTTT

clone_size: few
d_call: NA
j_call: TRBJ2-7
v_call: TRBV7-9
cdr3_aa: CASSLGDIVVFEQYF
cdr3_nt: TGTGCCAGCAGCTTAGGGGACATAGTTGTGTTCGAGCAGTACTTC

clone_size: many
d_call: NA
j_call: TRBJ2-5
v_call: TRBV18
cdr3_aa: CASSPPSEETQYF
cdr3_nt: TGTGCCAGCTCACCACCGTCGGAAGAGACCCAGTACTTC

clone_size: medium-sized
d_call: NA
j_call: TRBJ2-1
v_call: TRBV7-2
cdr3_aa: CASSLSSVAYNEQFF
cdr3_nt: TGTGCCAGCAGCTTAAGTAGCGTAGCCTACAATGAGCAGTTCTTC

clone_size: many
d_call: NA
j_call: TRBJ1-4
v_call: TRBV4-2
cdr3_aa: CASSQHRGETNEKLFF
cdr3_nt: TGTGCCAGCAGCCAGCATCGTGGGGAAACTAATGAAAAACTGTTTTTT

clone_size: many
d_call: NA
j_call: TRBJ2-1
v_call: TRBV18
cdr3_aa: CASSPPAGRRGEQFF
cdr3_nt: TGTGCCAGCTCACCACCGGCAGGGAGGAGGGGTGAGCAGTTCTTC

clone_size: many
d_call: NA
j_call: TRBJ2-5
v_call: TRBV14
cdr3_aa: CASSPWDQQETQYF
cdr3_nt: TGTGCCAGCAGCCCCTGGGACCAGCAAGAGACCCAGTACTTC

clone_size: NA
d_call: NA
j_call: TRBJ2-1
v_call: TRBV5-4
cdr3_aa: CASSLVGASYNEQFF
cdr3_nt: TGTGCCAGCAGCTTGGTCGGGGCTTCCTACAATGAGCAGTTCTTC

clone_size: many
d_call: NA
j_call: TRBJ2-3
v_call: TRBV7-9
cdr3_aa: CASFQGSPGDTQYF
cdr3_nt: TGTGCCAGCTTCCAAGGCTCCCCGGGGGATACGCAGTATTTT

clone_size: many
d_call: NA
j_call: TRBJ1-5
v_call: TRBV12-3/TRBV12-4
cdr3_aa: CASSLSASSSRKHF
cdr3_nt: TGTGCCAGCAGTTTATCCGCCAGCTCCAGTCGGAAGCATTTT

clone_size: many
d_call: NA
j_call: TRBJ2-1
v_call: TRBV7-9
cdr3_aa: CASSLMSHEQFF
cdr3_nt: TGTGCCAGCAGCCTAATGTCCCATGAGCAGTTCTTC

clone_size: many
d_call: NA
j_call: TRBJ1-1
v_call: TRBV19
cdr3_aa: CASSIGWTSSEAFF
cdr3_nt: TGTGCCAGTAGTATCGGTTGGACCTCCAGTGAAGCTTTCTTT

clone_size: many
d_call: NA
j_call: TRBJ2-5
v_call: TRBV12-3/TRBV12-4
cdr3_aa: CASSLDSGGPETQYF
cdr3_nt: TGTGCCAGCAGTTTAGACAGTGGGGGCCCAGAGACCCAGTACTTC

clone_size: many
d_call: TRBD2
j_call: TRBJ2-7
v_call: TRBV6-2/TRBV6-3
cdr3_aa: CASSYPPSGTYEQYF
cdr3_nt: TGTGCCAGCAGTTACCCACCTAGCGGGACCTACGAGCAGTACTTC

clone_size: many
d_call: NA
j_call: TRBJ2-7
v_call: TRBV7-9
cdr3_aa: CASSLQDKQYF
cdr3_nt: TGTGCCAGCAGCTTACAAGACAAGCAGTACTTC

clone_size: few
d_call: TRBD1
j_call: TRBJ1-2
v_call: TRBV5-4
cdr3_aa: CASSVDRAVGFSDGYTF
cdr3_nt: TGTGCCAGCAGCGTGGACAGGGCGGTAGGGTTTTCTGATGGCTACACCTTC

clone_size: medium-sized
d_call: NA
j_call: TRBJ2-1
v_call: TRBV20-1
cdr3_aa: CSARASGQPYNEQFF
cdr3_nt: TGCAGTGCTAGAGCCAGTGGACAGCCATACAATGAGCAGTTCTTC

clone_size: many
d_call: NA
j_call: TRBJ2-7
v_call: TRBV5-1
cdr3_aa: CASSLFQSSYEQYF
cdr3_nt: TGCGCCAGCAGCTTGTTCCAGAGCTCCTACGAGCAGTACTTC

clone_size: many
d_call: NA
j_call: TRBJ1-1
v_call: TRBV7-8
cdr3_aa: CASSLWGYQGTEAFF
cdr3_nt: TGTGCCAGCAGCTTATGGGGGTACCAGGGGACTGAAGCTTTCTTT

clone_size: NA
d_call: NA
j_call: TRBJ1-5
v_call: TRBV30
cdr3_aa: CAWSTGTNINQPQHF
cdr3_nt: TGTGCCTGGAGTACCGGGACAAATATCAATCAGCCCCAGCATTTT

clone_size: NA
d_call: TRBD1
j_call: TRBJ1-6
v_call: TRBV5-5
cdr3_aa: CASSLWTGNNSPLHF
cdr3_nt: TGTGCCAGCAGCCTGTGGACAGGCAATAATTCACCCCTCCACTTT

clone_size: few
d_call: NA
j_call: TRBJ1-1
v_call: TRBV20-1
cdr3_aa: CSVAPLKLQGSEAFF
cdr3_nt: TGCAGTGTTGCCCCCCTAAAACTGCAGGGCTCTGAAGCTTTCTTT

clone_size: NA
d_call: TRBD1
j_call: TRBJ2-1
v_call: TRBV18
cdr3_aa: CASSRTGGYNEQFF
cdr3_nt: TGTGCCAGCTCACGAACAGGGGGCTACAATGAGCAGTTCTTC

clone_size: many
d_call: NA
j_call: TRBJ2-5
v_call: TRBV2
cdr3_aa: CAIWAGPRGTQYF
cdr3_nt: TGTGCCATATGGGCAGGGCCGAGGGGTACCCAGTACTTC

clone_size: many
d_call: NA
j_call: TRBJ2-1
v_call: TRBV5-4
cdr3_aa: CASSLYGFVEQFF
cdr3_nt: TGTGCCAGCAGCTTGTACGGGTTCGTTGAGCAGTTCTTC

clone_size: many
d_call: TRBD2
j_call: TRBJ2-7
v_call: TRBV2
cdr3_aa: CASRGTRSYEQYF
cdr3_nt: TGTGCCAGCAGAGGGACTAGATCCTACGAGCAGTACTTC

clone_size: many
d_call: NA
j_call: TRBJ2-4
v_call: TRBV7-8
cdr3_aa: CASSRDTKNIQYF
cdr3_nt: TGTGCCAGCAGCCGGGATACCAAAAACATTCAGTACTTC

clone_size: NA
d_call: TRBD1
j_call: TRBJ1-2
v_call: TRBV2
cdr3_aa: CASTYSVVGDREISYGYTF
cdr3_nt: TGTGCCAGCACCTATTCTGTCGTTGGGGACAGGGAAATAAGCTATGGCTACACCTTC

clone_size: many
d_call: TRBD1
j_call: TRBJ2-5
v_call: TRBV10-3
cdr3_aa: CATGNTGQNQETQYF
cdr3_nt: TGTGCCACGGGCAACACGGGACAGAACCAAGAGACCCAGTACTTC

clone_size: many
d_call: TRBD1
j_call: TRBJ1-1
v_call: TRBV2
cdr3_aa: CASSETGDTEAFF
cdr3_nt: TGTGCCAGCAGTGAAACAGGGGACACTGAAGCTTTCTTT

clone_size: many
d_call: NA
j_call: TRBJ2-1
v_call: TRBV7-2
cdr3_aa: CASSPQAGSYNEQFF
cdr3_nt: TGTGCCAGCAGCCCCCAAGCGGGTTCCTACAATGAGCAGTTCTTC

clone_size: many
d_call: TRBD1
j_call: TRBJ2-5
v_call: TRBV5-4
cdr3_aa: CASSPAGQGLETQYF
cdr3_nt: TGTGCCAGCAGCCCGGCGGGACAGGGGTTGGAGACCCAGTACTTC

clone_size: many
d_call: NA
j_call: TRBJ1-1
v_call: TRBV7-9
cdr3_aa: CASSLVGNTEAFF
cdr3_nt: TGTGCCAGCAGCTTAGTGGGAAACACTGAAGCTTTCTTT

clone_size: many
d_call: TRBD1
j_call: TRBJ2-3
v_call: TRBV3-1
cdr3_aa: CASSRYRGSTDTQYF
cdr3_nt: TGTGCCAGCAGCCGGTACAGGGGAAGCACAGATACGCAGTATTTT

clone_size: many
d_call: NA
j_call: TRBJ1-2
v_call: TRBV19
cdr3_aa: CASSRTRGNYGYTF
cdr3_nt: TGTGCCAGTAGTAGGACCAGGGGAAACTATGGCTACACCTTC

clone_size: many
d_call: TRBD1
j_call: TRBJ2-3
v_call: TRBV5-1
cdr3_aa: CASSLGTGARGTQYF
cdr3_nt: TGCGCCAGCAGCTTAGGGACAGGCGCCCGAGGGACGCAGTATTTT

clone_size: many
d_call: NA
j_call: TRBJ2-7
v_call: TRBV20-1
cdr3_aa: CSARDGRYEQYF
cdr3_nt: TGCAGTGCTAGAGATGGCAGGTACGAGCAGTACTTC

clone_size: few
d_call: NA
j_call: TRBJ1-5
v_call: TRBV7-2
cdr3_aa: CASSAFQQPQHF
cdr3_nt: TGTGCCAGCAGCGCGTTTCAGCAGCCCCAGCATTTT

clone_size: many
d_call: TRBD2
j_call: TRBJ2-1
v_call: TRBV20-1
cdr3_aa: CSAGTPGLAGRVFF
cdr3_nt: TGCAGTGCTGGCACGCCGGGACTAGCGGGAAGGGTGTTCTTC

clone_size: medium-sized
d_call: NA
j_call: TRBJ2-5
v_call: TRBV6-2/TRBV6-3
cdr3_aa: CASSPDPLGMETQYF
cdr3_nt: TGTGCCAGCAGTCCGGACCCCCTTGGTATGGAGACCCAGTACTTC